The present T cell receptor beta chain was sequenced within a study of blood T cell repertoires in COVID-19. As handled by the study authors: Estimation of nucleated cell counts relied on the amplification of reference gene primers. Assay: immunoSEQ multiplex PCR; the TCRdb copy retains only in-frame clones and omits some. V, J and clone size are those of that table, while D and trimming were read from the DNA. The sample includes 300,000 to 400,000 clones, approximately 91% of them seen just once. The CDR3 totals 15 residues. V lost 0 bases, J lost 0 bases, and 6 bases lay in between. Germline V gene data show CDR1 as SGDLS and CDR2 as YYNGEE.

The specimen sequenced was peripheral blood. This rearrangement joins TRBV9 to TRBJ2-2; D unclear. The receptor comes from a woman in her 70s with COVID-19, enrolled during active disease. This chain's CDR3 is CASSVVPANTGELFF. The CDR3 coding sequence is TGTGCCAGCAGCGTAGTTCCAGCGAACACCGGGGAGCTGTTTTTT.